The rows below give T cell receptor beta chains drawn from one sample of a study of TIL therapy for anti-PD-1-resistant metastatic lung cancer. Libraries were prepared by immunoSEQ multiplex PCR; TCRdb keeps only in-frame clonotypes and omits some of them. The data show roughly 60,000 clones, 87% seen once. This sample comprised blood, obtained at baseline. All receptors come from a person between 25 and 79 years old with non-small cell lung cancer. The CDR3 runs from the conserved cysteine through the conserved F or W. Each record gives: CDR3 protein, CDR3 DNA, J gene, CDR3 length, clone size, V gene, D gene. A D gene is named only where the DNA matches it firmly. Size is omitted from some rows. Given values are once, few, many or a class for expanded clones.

CDR3 protein: CASSRAGGEYF
CDR3 DNA: TGTGCCAGCAGCAGGGCAGGGGGCGAGTACTTC
J gene: TRBJ2-7
CDR3 length: 11
clone size: NA
V gene: TRBV21-1
D gene: NA

CDR3 protein: CASSQDVTRGDTQYF
CDR3 DNA: TGTGCCAGCAGCCAAGATGTTACGCGAGGAGATACGCAGTATTTT
J gene: TRBJ2-3
CDR3 length: 15
clone size: NA
V gene: TRBV3-1/TRBV3-2
D gene: NA

CDR3 protein: CASSLKYLKTQFF
CDR3 DNA: TGTGCCAGCAGTTTAAAGTACTTAAAAACGCAGTTCTTC
J gene: TRBJ2-1
CDR3 length: 13
clone size: NA
V gene: TRBV28
D gene: NA

CDR3 protein: CAWMGGGIGSYNEQFF
CDR3 DNA: TGTGCCTGGATGGGGGGGGGAATTGGTTCCTACAATGAGCAGTTCTTC
J gene: TRBJ2-1
CDR3 length: 16
clone size: NA
V gene: TRBV30
D gene: TRBD2

CDR3 protein: CASGSIPGHNYGYTF
CDR3 DNA: TGTGCTAGTGGTTCAATTCCGGGACACAACTATGGCTACACCTTC
J gene: TRBJ1-2
CDR3 length: 15
clone size: NA
V gene: TRBV12-5
D gene: NA

CDR3 protein: CASSQGQGPRTEAFF
CDR3 DNA: TGTGCCAGCAGCCAAGGGCAGGGGCCGAGGACTGAAGCTTTCTTT
J gene: TRBJ1-1
CDR3 length: 15
clone size: NA
V gene: TRBV3-1/TRBV3-2
D gene: NA

CDR3 protein: CASSSSGLEETQYF
CDR3 DNA: TGTGCCAGCAGCTCATCCGGACTTGAAGAGACCCAGTACTTC
J gene: TRBJ2-5
CDR3 length: 14
clone size: NA
V gene: TRBV7-2
D gene: NA

CDR3 protein: CTSSQVLQGCYGYTF
CDR3 DNA: TGCACCAGCAGCCAAGTGTTGCAGGGATGCTATGGCTACACCTTC
J gene: TRBJ1-2
CDR3 length: 15
clone size: once
V gene: TRBV1
D gene: NA

CDR3 protein: CASSGNTGELFF
CDR3 DNA: TGTGCCAGCAGCGGAAACACCGGGGAGCTGTTTTTT
J gene: TRBJ2-2
CDR3 length: 12
clone size: NA
V gene: TRBV2
D gene: NA

CDR3 protein: CASSARLGLSSYAEQFF
CDR3 DNA: TGTGCCAGCAGTGCCCGACTGGGACTTAGCTCTTACGCTGAGCAGTTCTTC
J gene: TRBJ2-1
CDR3 length: 17
clone size: NA
V gene: TRBV2
D gene: NA

CDR3 protein: CASSLGYEQYF
CDR3 DNA: TGTGCCAGCAGTTTAGGCTACGAGCAGTACTTC
J gene: TRBJ2-7
CDR3 length: 11
clone size: few
V gene: TRBV12-3/TRBV12-4
D gene: NA

CDR3 protein: CASSLIAGGSRGEQFF
CDR3 DNA: TGTGCCAGCAGTTTAATCGCGGGAGGGTCCCGGGGGGAGCAGTTCTTC
J gene: TRBJ2-1
CDR3 length: 16
clone size: NA
V gene: TRBV27
D gene: TRBD2

CDR3 protein: CASSYSGGADTQYF
CDR3 DNA: TGTGCCAGCAGTTATTCGGGAGGGGCAGATACGCAGTATTTT
J gene: TRBJ2-3
CDR3 length: 14
clone size: NA
V gene: TRBV6-6
D gene: TRBD2

CDR3 protein: CASSQGQGGAYEQYF
CDR3 DNA: TGTGCCAGCAGTCAAGGACAGGGGGGGGCGTACGAGCAGTACTTC
J gene: TRBJ2-7
CDR3 length: 15
clone size: NA
V gene: TRBV6-2/TRBV6-3
D gene: TRBD1

CDR3 protein: CASSLEEHGDTEAFF
CDR3 DNA: TGTGCCAGCAGCTTAGAGGAGCACGGGGACACTGAAGCTTTCTTT
J gene: TRBJ1-1
CDR3 length: 15
clone size: NA
V gene: TRBV11-2
D gene: NA

CDR3 protein: CAWSSGQVFSPLHF
CDR3 DNA: TGTGCCTGGAGTTCAGGGCAGGTCTTTTCACCCCTCCACTTT
J gene: TRBJ1-6
CDR3 length: 14
clone size: NA
V gene: TRBV30
D gene: NA

CDR3 protein: CASSRSGVSTDTQYF
CDR3 DNA: TGCGCCAGCAGCCGGAGCGGGGTTAGCACAGATACGCAGTATTTT
J gene: TRBJ2-3
CDR3 length: 15
clone size: NA
V gene: TRBV5-1
D gene: TRBD2

CDR3 protein: CASSQSIGSGREQYF
CDR3 DNA: TGTGCCAGCAGCCAAAGTATCGGTTCCGGGCGCGAGCAGTACTTC
J gene: TRBJ2-7
CDR3 length: 15
clone size: NA
V gene: TRBV3-1/TRBV3-2
D gene: NA

CDR3 protein: CASSPTGSGYGYTF
CDR3 DNA: TGTGCCAGCAGCCCGACAGGGTCGGGCTATGGCTACACCTTC
J gene: TRBJ1-2
CDR3 length: 14
clone size: NA
V gene: TRBV6-5
D gene: TRBD1

CDR3 protein: CASCPPGAGGYTF
CDR3 DNA: TGTGCCAGCTGCCCCCCGGGGGCGGGTGGCTACACCTTC
J gene: TRBJ1-2
CDR3 length: 13
clone size: few
V gene: TRBV6-5
D gene: NA

CDR3 protein: CAISGGLAGDTGELFF
CDR3 DNA: TGTGCCATCAGTGGCGGACTAGCGGGGGACACCGGGGAGCTGTTTTTT
J gene: TRBJ2-2
CDR3 length: 16
clone size: NA
V gene: TRBV10-3
D gene: TRBD2

CDR3 protein: CSVQGLENTGELFF
CDR3 DNA: TGCAGCGTCCAGGGGCTGGAGAACACCGGGGAGCTGTTTTTT
J gene: TRBJ2-2
CDR3 length: 14
clone size: NA
V gene: TRBV29-1
D gene: NA

CDR3 protein: CASSLGNRNSYTF
CDR3 DNA: TGCGCCAGCAGCCTGGGGAACAGGAATAGCTACACCTTC
J gene: TRBJ1-2
CDR3 length: 13
clone size: NA
V gene: TRBV5-1
D gene: NA

CDR3 protein: CAWSPGQGYGYTF
CDR3 DNA: TGTGCCTGGAGCCCGGGACAGGGGTATGGCTACACCTTC
J gene: TRBJ1-2
CDR3 length: 13
clone size: once
V gene: TRBV30
D gene: TRBD1

CDR3 protein: CASSPGTANSPLHF
CDR3 DNA: TGTGCCAGCAGCCCCGGGACAGCTAATTCACCCCTCCACTTT
J gene: TRBJ1-6
CDR3 length: 14
clone size: NA
V gene: TRBV7-9
D gene: TRBD1

CDR3 protein: CASRKTALTGELFF
CDR3 DNA: TGTGCCAGCAGAAAGACAGCCTTGACCGGGGAGCTGTTTTTT
J gene: TRBJ2-2
CDR3 length: 14
clone size: few
V gene: TRBV2
D gene: NA

CDR3 protein: CASSPRETTYGANVLTF
CDR3 DNA: TGTGCCAGCAGCCCCAGGGAAACCACCTATGGGGCCAACGTCCTGACTTTC
J gene: TRBJ2-6
CDR3 length: 17
clone size: NA
V gene: TRBV2
D gene: NA